Listed here are 24 T cell receptor beta chains from one sample, sequenced in a study of blood T cell repertoires in COVID-19. Using immunoSEQ multiplex PCR, the repertoire was profiled, and TCRdb retains in-frame clones only, with some absent. In the table there are just over 300,000 clones, about 91% of which are singletons. Sample: PBMCs or T cells enriched from blood (not recorded which). The receptors were gathered from a woman between 18 and 29 years old who had recovered from COVID-19.

This chain uses TRBV11-2 with TRBJ2-2, with TRBD2 matching 10 bases. The CDR3 length is 15 residues. Per germline, CDR1 SGHAT and CDR2 FQNNGV. With 5 bases clipped from V and 8 bases from J, the junction kept 8 bases outside the gene matches. This CDR3 reads CASSHLAGARGELFF. The CDR3 DNA sequence: TGTGCCAGCAGCCACCTAGCGGGGGCGCGAGGGGAGCTGTTTTTT.

This chain connects TRBV30 to TRBJ1-2; TRBD1 agrees at 11 bases. Germline V gives CDR1 GTSNPN, CDR2 SVGIG (reference sequence). Losses at the gene ends were 0 bases for V and 5 bases for J; bases not matched to a gene: 11. The CDR3 is made up of 17 amino acids. CDR3 sequence (DNA): TGTGCCTGGAGTGTACGTCGGACAGGGGGCGTGGGTTATGGCTACACCTTC. It encodes CAWSVRRTGGVGYGYTF.

V gene TRBV7-9 combines with J gene TRBJ2-2, with 7 bases lining up with TRBD1. The CDR3 has 16 amino acids. J was trimmed by 2 bases and V by 5 bases; bases with no gene match: 8. The germline V gene has CDR1 SEHNR and CDR2 FQNEAQ (reference sequence). The CDR3 here is CASSPTGTANTGELFF. The CDR3 DNA is TGTGCCAGCAGCCCAACCGGGACAGCTAACACCGGGGAGCTGTTTTTT.

In DNA, the CDR3 is TGTGCCAGCAGGAAGGGACAGGGTCGCTACGAGCAGTACTTC. It is translated as CASRKGQGRYEQYF. The chain has TRBV27 and TRBJ2-7, with 9 bases that match TRBD1. In germline, CDR1 is MNHEY, CDR2 SMNVEV (reference sequence). V gave up 6 bases and J gave up 3 bases; unmatched junction bases: 6. This CDR3 is built from 14 residues.

This clone was seen once. The gene calls are TRBV28 and TRBJ1-5; tentatively, D is TRBD1 (6 bases). Trimming cost V 8 bases and J 4 bases, with 9 bases left between them. CDR1 and CDR2 from the germline V gene are MDHEN and SYDVKM. The CDR3 extends over 12 amino acids. Here the CDR3 reads CASQGPNQPQHF. The CDR3 DNA sequence: TGTGCCAGCCAGGGGCCGAATCAGCCCCAGCATTTT.

The rearrangement links TRBV6-5 to TRBJ1-1; no clear D. CDR1 MNHEY and CDR2 SVGAGI come from the germline V gene. This CDR3 has 15 amino acids. Trimming cost V 5 bases and J 5 bases, with 18 bases left between them. The CDR3 DNA reads TGTGCCAGCAGTCGCGCGCCTAGAGTGGGTACTGAAGCTTTCTTT. Amino acid sequence: CASSRAPRVGTEAFF.

The chain recombines TRBV18 with TRBJ2-1; 7 nucleotides match TRBD1. V shed 2 bases, J shed 8 bases, and the junction held 3 bases outside the gene matches. Germline V CDR1 and CDR2: KGHSH, LQKENI. The CDR3 runs to 13 residues. CDR3 DNA sequence: TGTGCCAGCTCACCAATGACAGGGTATGAGCAGTTCTTC. Encoded protein: CASSPMTGYEQFF.

This chain links TRBV3-1 (or the pseudogene TRBV3-2) with TRBJ1-1; possible D gene TRBD1, 6 bases. V shed 4 bases and J shed 6 bases, with 15 bases lying between them. Per the germline V gene, CDR1 is LGHDT and CDR2 is YNNKEL (reference sequence). The CDR3 spans 14 residues. The CDR3: CASSPGALVAEAFF. The DNA of the CDR3 is TGTGCCAGCAGCCCAGGGGCGCTTGTCGCTGAAGCTTTCTTT.

The sample holds a few counts of this clone. The chain carries TRBV10-3 and TRBJ1-6, with 8 positions matching TRBD1. The CDR3 has 15 amino acids. Germline trimming cut 6 bases from V and 7 bases from J; bases unmatched to any gene: 8. Looked up from germline, CDR1 is ENHRY and CDR2 is SYGVKD. CDR3 protein: CAIRDSTGGNSPLHF. Written as DNA, the CDR3 is TGTGCCATCAGGGATTCTACAGGGGGGAATTCACCCCTCCACTTT.

This chain uses TRBV27 with TRBJ2-7; 9 bases line up with TRBD2. The V segment lost 5 bases and the J segment 0 bases; nucleotides outside the gene matches: 5. Germline V gene data show CDR1 as MNHEY and CDR2 as SMNVEV (reference sequence). The CDR3 loop spans 15 amino acids. CDR3 sequence reads: CASSRGRGLSYEQYF. The CDR3 region has the DNA TGTGCCAGCAGTCGCGGGAGGGGCCTCTCCTACGAGCAGTACTTC.

The chain recombines TRBV15 with TRBJ1-1, with D possibly being TRBD1 (6 bases). CDR3 size: 15 residues. The V gene's germline CDR1 is LNHNV and CDR2 YYDKDF (reference sequence). Trimming cost V 1 base and J 1 base, with 10 bases left between them. CDR3 in amino acids: CATSRGGGQNTEAFF. The CDR3 region has the DNA TGTGCCACCAGCAGAGGGGGGGGACAGAACACTGAAGCTTTCTTT.

The chain combines TRBV7-9 with TRBJ1-2; D is possibly TRBD1 (6 bases). This CDR3 comprises 14 residues. Germline V gene data show CDR1 as SEHNR and CDR2 as FQNEAQ (reference sequence). Trimming pared 4 bases from V and 4 bases from J, leaving 13 bases between. CDR3 residues: CASSYPTGTYGYTF. The CDR3 DNA follows: TGTGCCAGCAGCTATCCGACAGGAACCTATGGCTACACCTTC.

The genes are TRBV5-4 and TRBJ2-7; perhaps TRBD1 as D (6 bases). This CDR3 region has 13 residues. Germline values: CDR1 SGHNT, CDR2 YYREEE (reference sequence). V was trimmed by 5 bases and J by 3 bases, leaving 12 bases between them. The CDR3 loop reads CASSPAGDYEQYF. CDR3 coding DNA: TGTGCCAGCAGTCCCGCAGGGGACTACGAGCAGTACTTC. Full variable domain (missing parts from reference TRBV5-4 and TRBJ2-7): ETGVTQSPTHLIKTRGQQVTLRCSSQSGHNTVSWYQQALGQGPQFIFQYYREEENGRGNFPPRFSGLQFPNYSSELNVNALELDDSALYLCASSPAGDYEQYFGPGTRLTVT.

The genes are TRBV28 and TRBJ1-2; D unresolved. Germline CDR1 and CDR2: MDHEN and SYDVKM. The CDR3 covers 16 residues. The V end lost 1 base, the J end lost 7 bases, and 19 bases lay between the germline ends. CDR3 nucleotides: TGTGCCAGCAGTTTATTTCTGGCAGGTGCTGTTCGTGGCTACACCTTC. Protein product: CASSLFLAGAVRGYTF.

V is TRBV4-2 and J is TRBJ2-6; 9 positions match TRBD1. Losses at the gene ends were 3 bases for V and 0 bases for J; bases not matched to a gene: 0. In germline, CDR1 is LGHNA, CDR2 YNFKEQ. This CDR3 has 16 amino acids. This CDR3 is CASSQDRGSGANVLTF. The CDR3 nucleotides read TGTGCCAGCAGCCAGGACAGGGGCTCTGGGGCCAACGTCCTGACTTTC.

The chain is built from TRBV7-9 and TRBJ2-5; 9 bases match TRBD1. Per germline, CDR1 SEHNR and CDR2 FQNEAQ (reference sequence). Losses at the gene ends were 4 bases for V and 3 bases for J; bases not matched to a gene: 9. CDR3 length: 16 amino acids. CDR3: CASSSPSTGGEETQYF. The CDR3, as DNA: TGTGCCAGCAGCTCACCCTCCACAGGGGGCGAAGAGACCCAGTACTTC.

The chain combines TRBV30 with TRBJ2-5, with 10 bases lining up with TRBD2. CDR1 is GTSNPN and CDR2 is SVGIG in the germline V gene (reference sequence). The CDR3 runs to 13 residues. Losses at the gene ends were 5 bases for V and 4 bases for J; bases not matched to a gene: 4. The CDR3 region has the DNA TGTGCCTGGGAATCTAGCGGGAGAGAGACCCAGTACTTC. Protein sequence: CAWESSGRETQYF.

The chain links TRBV5-1 to TRBJ2-7, with D perhaps matching TRBD1 (6 bases). This CDR3 has 13 residues. In germline, CDR1 is SGHRS, CDR2 YFSETQ. V was cut by 0 bases and J by 6 bases, with 10 bases left in between. CDR3 sequence reads: CASSLGGGPEQYF. CDR3 coding DNA: TGCGCCAGCAGCTTGGGAGGGGGACCCGAGCAGTACTTC.

The chain recombines TRBV28 with TRBJ2-7; 7 nucleotides line up with TRBD1. The J segment lost 0 bases and the V segment lost 6 bases, leaving 8 bases of the junction unmatched. From germline, CDR1 is MDHEN and CDR2 SYDVKM. The CDR3 runs to 15 residues. CDR3 loop: CASREGQAFSYEQYF. The CDR3 nucleotides read TGTGCCAGCAGAGAAGGACAGGCGTTCTCCTACGAGCAGTACTTC.

Only one count was recorded for this clone. This chain joins TRBV28 and TRBJ1-1; D may be TRBD1 (6 bases). The length of the CDR3 is 12 residues. Germline V gene data show CDR1 as MDHEN and CDR2 as SYDVKM. V lost 5 bases and J lost 8, with 12 bases in between. DNA of the CDR3: TGTGCCAGCAGTCGGGGGGGCTTCGAAGCTTTCTTT. Translation gives CASSRGGFEAFF.

On this clone: At the DNA level, this CDR3 is encoded by other sequences in the same sample as well. The gene calls are TRBV6-2 or TRBV6-3 and TRBJ1-1; tentative D call: TRBD1 (5 bases). The CDR3 extends over 12 amino acids. Germline CDR1 is MNHEY and CDR2 is SVGEGT. Trimming took 6 bases from V and 4 from J, leaving 9 bases between them. The CDR3 sequence: CASSLGVTEAFF. As DNA, the CDR3 is TGTGCCAGCAGCTTAGGGGTCACTGAAGCTTTCTTT.

V gene TRBV27 combines with J gene TRBJ2-4, with 14 nucleotides matching TRBD2. Germline V gene data show CDR1 as MNHEY and CDR2 as SMNVEV (reference sequence). With V trimmed by 6 bases and J by 0 bases, 7 bases remained unmatched. The CDR3 sequence is 18 residues long. The CDR3 here is CASSTTSGGVLAKNIQYF. The CDR3 DNA reads as TGTGCCAGCAGCACGACTAGCGGGGGGGTCTTAGCCAAAAACATTCAGTACTTC.

The chain is built from TRBV7-9 and TRBJ1-1; TRBD1 aligns across 8 bases. Germline loops: CDR1 SEHNR, CDR2 FQNEAQ (reference sequence). The CDR3 is made up of 16 amino acids. V lost 2 bases to trimming and J lost 4 bases; unmatched junction nucleotides: 9. Here the CDR3 reads CASSLPIGDRLTEAFF. The CDR3 DNA reads TGTGCCAGCAGCTTACCCATTGGGGACAGGCTCACTGAAGCTTTCTTT.

This chain joins TRBV10-3 and TRBJ2-2; the D is unclear. CDR3 length equals 14 residues. V was trimmed by 3 bases and J by 0 bases, leaving 5 bases between them. CDR1 ENHRY and CDR2 SYGVKD come from the germline V gene. The CDR3 nucleotides read TGTGCCATCAGTGATCCAACGAACACCGGGGAGCTGTTTTTT. Encoded protein: CAISDPTNTGELFF.